These 5 T cell receptor beta chains came from one sample sequenced in a study of blood T cells in healthy people across ages. A second PCR, run for roughly 7 to 11 cycles, used a sample-barcoded 5' primer plus a J-beta primer mix. From the 5' RACE reads, TCRdb called clonotypes with MiXCR, one entry per CDR3 protein. The data contain some 1,000,000 distinct CDR3 sequences, under 30% of them singletons. The data also belong to a second study, concerning T cells of mothers and their children.

The sample was blood. Source of these receptors: a girl aged 2-10 years in good health.

This clonotype occurred a few times. This chain uses TRBV6-1 with TRBJ1-6; the D is unclear. CDR1 and CDR2 from the germline V gene are MNHNS and SASEGT. Trimming removed 2 bases at V and 17 bases at J, with 13 bases between. The CDR3 runs to 12 residues. The CDR3 nucleotides read TGTGCCAGCAGTGAATGGACGGTGGGTTTCCACTTT. Encoded protein: CASSEWTVGFHF.

The CDR3 region is CASSLDNAWGYTF. CDR3 in DNA: TGTGCCAGCAGCTTAGATAACGCTTGGGGCTACACCTTC. This chain joins TRBV7-9 and TRBJ1-2; no reliable D call. This CDR3 has 13 residues. CDR1 and CDR2 (germline): SEHNR, FQNEAQ (reference sequence). With 1 base removed from V and 8 bases from J, the gap between germline ends came to 11 bases.

This clonotype was seen only a few times. The V call is TRBV6-1, the J call TRBJ2-5, with 7 bases lining up with TRBD2. The J call may not be correct, given that the DNA end is closer to TRBJ2-1. Germline V gene sequence: CDR1 MNHNS, CDR2 SASEGT. This CDR3 contains 14 residues. The chain's CDR3 is CASGPRGEGNEQFF. The CDR3 DNA sequence: TGTGCCAGCGGCCCACGGGGGGAAGGCAATGAGCAGTTCTTC.

The chain is built from TRBV3-1 and TRBJ1-1; tentative D call: TRBD1 (6 bases). Germline-derived CDR1 and CDR2 are LGHDT and YNNKEL (reference sequence). CDR3 size: 14 residues. V lost 5 bases to trimming and J lost 4 bases, with 14 bases between them. The CDR3 spells CASSKTLGGTEAFF. CDR3 nucleotide sequence: TGTGCCAGCAGCAAAACCTTAGGGGGCACTGAAGCTTTCTTT.

This clonotype has more than one count but fewer than ten. This chain connects TRBV6-5 to TRBJ2-5, with 11 bases identical to TRBD1. Germline V gene data show CDR1 as MNHEY and CDR2 as SVGAGI. The V segment lost 4 bases and the J segment 5 bases; nucleotides outside the gene matches: 6. The CDR3 sequence is 15 residues long. The CDR3 reads CASSSGQGAVETQYF. Written as DNA, the CDR3 is TGTGCCAGCAGTTCCGGACAGGGGGCGGTGGAGACCCAGTACTTC.